One and the same sample provided the 5 T cell receptor beta chains below, sequenced in a study of beta chain features in type 1 diabetes. What was sequenced were expressed TCRB transcripts, since all of the isolated RNA had been reverse transcribed. Sequenced by immunoSEQ multiplex PCR; TCRdb stores in-frame clones only, minus some. Here the sample spans hundreds of thousands of clones, 15% to 17% being singletons. The specimen sequenced was naive CD4+ T cells from blood. The receptors derive from a man between 18 and 35 years old in good health.

V usage is TRBV5-1 and J usage is TRBJ1-1; D is uncertain. The CDR3 spans 15 residues. CDR1 is SGHRS and CDR2 is YFSETQ in the germline V gene. V lost 3 bases to trimming and J lost 0 bases, with 12 bases between them. The CDR3 DNA is TGCGCCAGCAGCTCAACAATCGTCATGAACACTGAAGCTTTCTTT. This encodes CASSSTIVMNTEAFF. Full variable domain (rest looked up from reference TRBV5-1 and TRBJ1-1): KAGVTQTPRYLIKTRGQQVTLSCSPISGHRSVSWYQQTPGQGLQFLFEYFSETQRNKGNFPGRFSGRQFSNSRSEMNVSTLELGDSALYLCASSSTIVMNTEAFFGQGTRLTVV.

The chain carries TRBV20-1 and TRBJ2-3, with D unresolved. Germline values: CDR1 DFQATT, CDR2 SNEGSKA (reference sequence). The V end was cut by 3 bases, the J end by 3 bases, with 4 bases between. The CDR3 sequence is 11 residues long. In DNA, the CDR3 is TGCAGTGCTAGGCAAACAGATACGCAGTATTTT. Its translation is CSARQTDTQYF.

This clone was seen a few times. The rearrangement joins TRBV5-4 to TRBJ2-3; TRBD1 is a possible D gene (6 bases). Trimming removed 0 bases from V and 3 bases from J, with 14 bases in between. The CDR3 extends over 16 amino acids. The germline V gene encodes CDR1 SGHNT and CDR2 YYREEE (reference sequence). The chain's CDR3 is CASSLVGGRRTDTQYF. CDR3 bases: TGTGCCAGCAGCTTGGTTGGGGGCCGCAGAACAGATACGCAGTATTTT. Filled out from reference TRBV5-4 and TRBJ2-3, the complete variable domain reads ETGVTQSPTHLIKTRGQQVTLRCSSQSGHNTVSWYQQALGQGPQFIFQYYREEENGRGNFPPRFSGLQFPNYSSELNVNALELDDSALYLCASSLVGGRRTDTQYFGPGTRLTVL.

This clone was counted a few times. The rearrangement links TRBV7-2 to TRBJ2-2; D ambiguous. CDR3 size: 16 residues. The V gene's germline CDR1 is SGHTA and CDR2 FQGNSA. V was trimmed by 3 bases and J by 0 bases, leaving 11 bases between them. CDR3 nucleotide sequence: TGTGCCAGCAGCTTCGCAGCCCGAACGAACACCGGGGAGCTGTTTTTT. This sequence encodes CASSFAARTNTGELFF.

This clone showed up just once. The chain employs TRBV4-1 and TRBJ1-5, with 8 positions matching TRBD1. The V gene end was trimmed by 1 base and the J gene end by 5 bases; junction bases not matched to a gene: 4. Germline CDR1 MGHRA, CDR2 YSYEKL. The CDR3 runs to 15 residues. CDR3 coding DNA: TGCGCCAGCAGCCAAGGGACAGGGAGAGATCAGCCCCAGCATTTT. This encodes CASSQGTGRDQPQHF.